What follows is one T cell receptor beta chain and its context. These data belong to a study of OX40 agonist ivuxolimab in advanced cancers. V was trimmed by 0 bases and J by 7 bases, leaving 11 bases between them. The CDR3 consists of 15 residues. Germline V gives CDR1 SGHDT, CDR2 YYEEEE. Profiling relied on immunoSEQ multiplex PCR, and the TCRdb table lists in-frame clones only, not all of them. Of around 68,000 clones listed, approximately 90% were seen once; the top ten hold approximately 2.6%. The chain couples TRBV5-6 to TRBJ1-6; D is perhaps TRBD1 (5 bases). The sequence was obtained from an adult with an advanced solid tumor such as melanoma, head and neck, liver or kidney cancer. The sample here was CD4+ or CD8+ T cells sorted from blood, taken in a trial of the OX40 agonist ivuxolimab. The CDR3 is CASSLDQGPNSPLHF. CDR3 coding DNA: TGTGCCAGCAGCTTGGATCAGGGCCCGAATTCACCCCTCCACTTT. The full variable domain, in which reference TRBV5-6 and TRBJ1-6 provide the parts outside the CDR3, is DAGVTQSPTHLIKTRGQQVTLRCSPKSGHDTVSWYQQALGQGPQFIFQYYEEEERQRGNFPDRFSGHQFPNYSSELNVNALLLGDSALYLCASSLDQGPNSPLHFGNGTRLTVT.